This is a list of T cell receptor beta chains from one sample in a study of human T cells and chemical hapten exposure. TCRdb recomputed calls from the RACE reads with MiXCR, one row per CDR3 protein. The table lists about 39,000 distinct CDR3 sequences, roughly 12% of them singletons. This specimen was whole blood, taken in connection with sensitization to the hapten diphenylcyclopropenone (DPC). The receptors were gathered from a woman in her forties with alopecia areata. Some clones in this sample may be carry-over from other donors' samples. The CDR3 runs from the conserved cysteine through the conserved F or W. The order of the fields is clone size, D gene, J gene, V gene, CDR3 protein, CDR3 DNA. D genes are given only for firm matches. The listing skips clone size in some rows; elsewhere it reads once, few, many or a size class.

clone size: few
D gene: TRBD1
J gene: TRBJ2-1
V gene: TRBV5-1
CDR3 protein: CASAAGGSEQFF
CDR3 DNA: TGCGCCAGCGCTGCAGGGGGAAGTGAGCAGTTCTTC

clone size: .
D gene: TRBD1
J gene: TRBJ2-3
V gene: TRBV5-1
CDR3 protein: CASSVYRAGTGVYF
CDR3 DNA: TGCGCCAGCAGCGTCTACAGAGCCGGGACAGGGGTGTATTTT

clone size: many
D gene: TRBD2
J gene: TRBJ2-3
V gene: TRBV9
CDR3 protein: CASSPRLATDTQYF
CDR3 DNA: TGTGCCAGCAGCCCGCGACTAGCGACAGATACGCAGTATTTT

clone size: .
D gene: TRBD2
J gene: TRBJ2-1
V gene: TRBV10-3
CDR3 protein: CASRTSGDEQFF
CDR3 DNA: TGTGCCTCCAGGACTAGCGGGGATGAGCAGTTCTTC

clone size: .
D gene: .
J gene: TRBJ2-7
V gene: TRBV28
CDR3 protein: CASSPPSSYEQYF
CDR3 DNA: TGTGCCAGCAGCCCGCCATCCTCCTACGAGCAGTACTTC

clone size: .
D gene: .
J gene: TRBJ2-7
V gene: TRBV27
CDR3 protein: CASGGTGSVYEQYF
CDR3 DNA: TGTGCCAGTGGGGGAACGGGGTCGGTCTACGAGCAGTACTTC

clone size: .
D gene: .
J gene: TRBJ1-1
V gene: TRBV29-1
CDR3 protein: CSVSYRTQADTEAFF
CDR3 DNA: TGCAGCGTCTCCTACAGGACCCAGGCGGACACTGAAGCTTTCTTT

clone size: many
D gene: .
J gene: TRBJ1-4
V gene: TRBV7-9
CDR3 protein: CASSLDRGNEKLFF
CDR3 DNA: TGTGCCAGCAGCTTGGACAGAGGAAATGAAAAACTGTTTTTT

clone size: many
D gene: .
J gene: TRBJ1-5
V gene: TRBV28
CDR3 protein: CASSFAGINQPQHF
CDR3 DNA: TGTGCCAGCAGTTTCGCAGGGATCAATCAGCCCCAGCATTTT

clone size: .
D gene: .
J gene: TRBJ2-3
V gene: TRBV6-6
CDR3 protein: CASSKGDASTDTQYF
CDR3 DNA: TGTGCCAGCAGTAAAGGGGACGCGAGCACAGATACGCAGTATTTT

clone size: .
D gene: .
J gene: TRBJ2-5
V gene: TRBV5-1
CDR3 protein: CASSLTAAETQYF
CDR3 DNA: TGCGCCAGCAGCTTGACGGCGGCAGAGACCCAGTACTTC

clone size: .
D gene: .
J gene: TRBJ2-1
V gene: TRBV4-2
CDR3 protein: CASSQAQAGRGHNEQFF
CDR3 DNA: TGTGCCAGCAGCCAAGCCCAGGCGGGGAGAGGGCACAATGAGCAGTTCTTC

clone size: .
D gene: .
J gene: TRBJ2-3
V gene: TRBV7-9
CDR3 protein: CASGTADTQYF
CDR3 DNA: TGTGCCAGCGGCACCGCAGATACGCAGTATTTT

clone size: few
D gene: .
J gene: TRBJ2-6
V gene: TRBV6-5
CDR3 protein: CASTRGLSGANVLTF
CDR3 DNA: TGTGCCAGCACCAGGGGACTCTCTGGGGCCAACGTCCTGACTTTC

clone size: .
D gene: TRBD1
J gene: TRBJ1-2
V gene: TRBV20-1
CDR3 protein: CSARQGDYGYTF
CDR3 DNA: TGCAGTGCTAGGCAGGGGGACTATGGCTACACCTTC

clone size: many
D gene: .
J gene: TRBJ1-2
V gene: TRBV11-2
CDR3 protein: CASSLGTYGYTF
CDR3 DNA: TGTGCCAGCAGCTTAGGTACCTATGGCTACACCTTC

clone size: many
D gene: TRBD1
J gene: TRBJ1-5
V gene: TRBV10-3
CDR3 protein: CAISDGTGVQPQHF
CDR3 DNA: TGTGCCATCAGTGATGGGACAGGGGTCCAGCCCCAGCATTTT

clone size: .
D gene: TRBD2
J gene: TRBJ2-3
V gene: TRBV5-1
CDR3 protein: CASSLNPGGVNTQYF
CDR3 DNA: TGCGCCAGCAGCTTGAATCCGGGAGGAGTAAATACGCAGTATTTT

clone size: .
D gene: TRBD2
J gene: TRBJ2-1
V gene: TRBV28
CDR3 protein: CASTSLAGGLAEQFF
CDR3 DNA: TGTGCCAGCACCTCGCTAGCGGGGGGGCTAGCTGAGCAGTTCTTC

clone size: .
D gene: .
J gene: TRBJ2-1
V gene: TRBV4-1
CDR3 protein: CASSAVLLGHEQFF
CDR3 DNA: TGCGCCAGCAGCGCCGTCCTCTTAGGGCATGAGCAGTTCTTC

clone size: many
D gene: TRBD1
J gene: TRBJ2-1
V gene: TRBV15
CDR3 protein: CATSPPNRGFYNEQFF
CDR3 DNA: TGTGCCACCAGTCCTCCAAACAGGGGGTTCTACAATGAGCAGTTCTTC